This T cell receptor (beta chain) was documented in a study of cytomegalovirus exposure and HLA in healthy donors. The PCR contained 60 Vbeta and 13 Jbeta primers. The data were produced by immunoSEQ multiplex PCR, yet TCRdb's version contains in-frame clones alone and is incomplete. This table holds about 97,000 clones, around 80% found once. V lost 1 base to trimming and J lost 6 bases, with 15 bases between them. CDR3 length: 16 amino acids. Germline V gene lookup returns CDR1 LNHDA and CDR2 SQIVND (reference sequence). The J gene is TRBJ1-4, the V gene TRBV19, with a possible D match to TRBD1 (6 bases). The TCR comes from a man aged 40-55 years in good health and CMV-seropositive. The sequenced sample consisted of PBMCs. CDR3 amino acids: CASSIGSQGPYEKLFF. The CDR3 DNA reads as TGTGCCAGTAGTATAGGTAGCCAGGGGCCCTATGAAAAACTGTTTTTT.